These T cell receptor beta chains were read from a single sample in a study of shared clonotypes between healthy human individuals. Some clones are missing from TCRdb's copy, which holds only in-frame ones; the method was immunoSEQ multiplex PCR. Found here are roughly 2 million clones, nearly 97% of them singletons; the top ten hold around 0.13%. Sequencing input: naive CD4+ T cells sorted from blood. The source is a young man in good health. Each CDR3 is given with its conserved first and last residue. The D gene is left open where the match is weak. Clone sizes are given selectively: once, few, many, or a class where the clone is expanded.

cdr3_nt: TGTGCCAGCAGCGTAGGTGGGGAAGTTTATCAGCCCCAGCATTTT
cdr3_aa: CASSVGGEVYQPQHF
clone_size: .
v_call: TRBV9
d_call: .
cdr3_length: 15
j_call: TRBJ1-5

cdr3_nt: TGTGCCAGCAGCCCTCACGGGACAGGGACGCCGGCCTACGAGCAGTACTTC
cdr3_aa: CASSPHGTGTPAYEQYF
clone_size: .
v_call: TRBV28
d_call: TRBD1
cdr3_length: 17
j_call: TRBJ2-7

cdr3_nt: TGTGCCACCCGGGACCCAGGGGGGCGGACTGAAGCTTTCTTT
cdr3_aa: CATRDPGGRTEAFF
clone_size: .
v_call: TRBV6-5
d_call: TRBD1
cdr3_length: 14
j_call: TRBJ1-1

cdr3_nt: TGTGCCAGCAGTGAACTGAGTGAAGCTTTCTTT
cdr3_aa: CASSELSEAFF
clone_size: .
v_call: TRBV2
d_call: .
cdr3_length: 11
j_call: TRBJ1-1

cdr3_nt: TGCGCCAGCAGGTCTGGGACAGGCGCCACCGGGGAGCTGTTTTTT
cdr3_aa: CASRSGTGATGELFF
clone_size: .
v_call: TRBV5-1
d_call: TRBD1
cdr3_length: 15
j_call: TRBJ2-2

cdr3_nt: TGTGCCTGGAGTTTACGGGGGGGGGATTCACCCCTCCACTTT
cdr3_aa: CAWSLRGGDSPLHF
clone_size: .
v_call: TRBV30
d_call: .
cdr3_length: 14
j_call: TRBJ1-6

cdr3_nt: TGTGCCACCAGCAGCAACAGGAGGGCTTTCTTT
cdr3_aa: CATSSNRRAFF
clone_size: .
v_call: TRBV15
d_call: .
cdr3_length: 11
j_call: TRBJ1-1

cdr3_nt: TGTGCCAGCCCACGGGCGGAAGGCTACACCTTC
cdr3_aa: CASPRAEGYTF
clone_size: .
v_call: TRBV2
d_call: .
cdr3_length: 11
j_call: TRBJ1-2

cdr3_nt: TGTGCCAGCAGGACAGGGTCTGGGGCCAACGTCCTGACTTTC
cdr3_aa: CASRTGSGANVLTF
clone_size: .
v_call: TRBV2
d_call: TRBD1
cdr3_length: 14
j_call: TRBJ2-6

cdr3_nt: TGTGCCAGCTCACCACCTCTACCGACAGGGAACACCATATATTTT
cdr3_aa: CASSPPLPTGNTIYF
clone_size: .
v_call: TRBV18
d_call: TRBD1
cdr3_length: 15
j_call: TRBJ1-3

cdr3_nt: TGTGCCAGCAGCTTTAAGGCGGGACTGGTCGGGGCCAACGTCCTGACTTTC
cdr3_aa: CASSFKAGLVGANVLTF
clone_size: .
v_call: TRBV7-2
d_call: .
cdr3_length: 17
j_call: TRBJ2-6

cdr3_nt: TGTGCCAGCAGTTACGGAGGGACGGATAACTATGGCTACACCTTC
cdr3_aa: CASSYGGTDNYGYTF
clone_size: .
v_call: TRBV6-6
d_call: .
cdr3_length: 15
j_call: TRBJ1-2

cdr3_nt: TGTGCCAGCAGCTTAGGCCCTGACATGTCCTACGAGCAGTACTTC
cdr3_aa: CASSLGPDMSYEQYF
clone_size: .
v_call: TRBV7-2
d_call: .
cdr3_length: 15
j_call: TRBJ2-7

cdr3_nt: TGTGCCAGCAGTAAGGGCTTGGCAGTGGAGCCGTCCAATCAGCCCCAGCATTTT
cdr3_aa: CASSKGLAVEPSNQPQHF
clone_size: .
v_call: TRBV2
d_call: .
cdr3_length: 18
j_call: TRBJ1-5

cdr3_nt: TGCGCCAGCAGCCAGCGCCGGATGGGACAGGCAGATCAGCCCCAGCATTTT
cdr3_aa: CASSQRRMGQADQPQHF
clone_size: .
v_call: TRBV4-1
d_call: TRBD1
cdr3_length: 17
j_call: TRBJ1-5

cdr3_nt: TGTGCCAGCAGCTTACCGGGCCCCTCCCGTGAAAAACTGTTTTTT
cdr3_aa: CASSLPGPSREKLFF
clone_size: .
v_call: TRBV7-9
d_call: .
cdr3_length: 15
j_call: TRBJ1-4

cdr3_nt: TGTGCCAGCAGCTTTGTGGACAACTCCTACGAGCAGTACTTC
cdr3_aa: CASSFVDNSYEQYF
clone_size: .
v_call: TRBV5-6
d_call: .
cdr3_length: 14
j_call: TRBJ2-7

cdr3_nt: TGCGCCAGCCGGACTAGCGGGGTGGTCGAGCAGTACTTC
cdr3_aa: CASRTSGVVEQYF
clone_size: .
v_call: TRBV5-1
d_call: TRBD2
cdr3_length: 13
j_call: TRBJ2-7

cdr3_nt: TGCGCCAGCAGCTTGGATGGTTTCTCCTACAATGAGCAGTTCTTC
cdr3_aa: CASSLDGFSYNEQFF
clone_size: .
v_call: TRBV5-1
d_call: .
cdr3_length: 15
j_call: TRBJ2-1

cdr3_nt: TGTGCCTGGAGCCCCGGGGCCCCAGATACGCAGTATTTT
cdr3_aa: CAWSPGAPDTQYF
clone_size: .
v_call: TRBV30
d_call: .
cdr3_length: 13
j_call: TRBJ2-3

cdr3_nt: TGTGCCAGCAGTTACTCGGTGGGGGGGAACGAGCAGTACTTC
cdr3_aa: CASSYSVGGNEQYF
clone_size: .
v_call: TRBV6-5
d_call: TRBD2
cdr3_length: 14
j_call: TRBJ2-7

cdr3_nt: TGTGCCACCAGCAGAGATTTGGTCACCGGGGAGCTGTTTTTT
cdr3_aa: CATSRDLVTGELFF
clone_size: .
v_call: TRBV15
d_call: .
cdr3_length: 14
j_call: TRBJ2-2

cdr3_nt: TGTGCCAGCAGCTCAGGGACTTCCACAGATACGCAGTATTTT
cdr3_aa: CASSSGTSTDTQYF
clone_size: .
v_call: TRBV7-3
d_call: .
cdr3_length: 14
j_call: TRBJ2-3

cdr3_nt: TGTGCCAGCAGCCGGGACAGGGGGGTGGGCACTGAAGCTTTCTTT
cdr3_aa: CASSRDRGVGTEAFF
clone_size: .
v_call: TRBV7-2
d_call: TRBD1
cdr3_length: 15
j_call: TRBJ1-1

cdr3_nt: TGTGCCAGCTCACATGTAGCTAACCAACCGAACACCGGGGAGCTGTTTTTT
cdr3_aa: CASSHVANQPNTGELFF
clone_size: .
v_call: TRBV18
d_call: .
cdr3_length: 17
j_call: TRBJ2-2

cdr3_nt: TGTGCCAGCAGCTTAACCCTGCAGGGTAGGGAGACCCAGTACTTC
cdr3_aa: CASSLTLQGRETQYF
clone_size: .
v_call: TRBV11-1
d_call: .
cdr3_length: 15
j_call: TRBJ2-5

cdr3_nt: TGCGCCAGCAGCCAAGATTGGGCGGCGGGAGTTCGGTACGAGCAGTACTTC
cdr3_aa: CASSQDWAAGVRYEQYF
clone_size: .
v_call: TRBV4-3
d_call: TRBD2
cdr3_length: 17
j_call: TRBJ2-7

cdr3_nt: TGTGCCAGCACTGAGGGAGGGGAGACCCAGTACTTC
cdr3_aa: CASTEGGETQYF
clone_size: .
v_call: TRBV2
d_call: TRBD2
cdr3_length: 12
j_call: TRBJ2-5

cdr3_nt: TGTGCCAGCAGTCGACGGAGCTATGGCTACACCTTC
cdr3_aa: CASSRRSYGYTF
clone_size: .
v_call: TRBV2
d_call: .
cdr3_length: 12
j_call: TRBJ1-2

cdr3_nt: TGCGCCAGCAGTCCGGGCGGATCTTCCTACGAGCAGTACTTC
cdr3_aa: CASSPGGSSYEQYF
clone_size: .
v_call: TRBV10-1
d_call: .
cdr3_length: 14
j_call: TRBJ2-7

cdr3_nt: TGCGCCAGCAGCCTACGGCGGGGACAAGAGACCCAGTACTTC
cdr3_aa: CASSLRRGQETQYF
clone_size: .
v_call: TRBV5-1
d_call: .
cdr3_length: 14
j_call: TRBJ2-5

cdr3_nt: TGTGCCAGCACGGCTAGCGGGGGAACCGGCTACGAGCAGTACTTC
cdr3_aa: CASTASGGTGYEQYF
clone_size: .
v_call: TRBV6-1
d_call: TRBD2
cdr3_length: 15
j_call: TRBJ2-7

cdr3_nt: TGTGCCAGCTCACCACAAGAAGGGGCCGGCTACACCTTC
cdr3_aa: CASSPQEGAGYTF
clone_size: .
v_call: TRBV18
d_call: .
cdr3_length: 13
j_call: TRBJ1-2

cdr3_nt: TGCAGTGCTGTAGGTGAGACCCAGTACTTC
cdr3_aa: CSAVGETQYF
clone_size: .
v_call: TRBV20-1
d_call: .
cdr3_length: 10
j_call: TRBJ2-5

cdr3_nt: TGCGCCAGCAGCTTGGCGTGGGGGCGCATCCACGAGCAGTACTTC
cdr3_aa: CASSLAWGRIHEQYF
clone_size: .
v_call: TRBV5-1
d_call: .
cdr3_length: 15
j_call: TRBJ2-7

cdr3_nt: TGCGCCAGCAGCTTTTCCGGCTCTGGGGCCAACGTCCTGACTTTC
cdr3_aa: CASSFSGSGANVLTF
clone_size: .
v_call: TRBV5-1
d_call: .
cdr3_length: 15
j_call: TRBJ2-6

cdr3_nt: TGTGCCAGCAGTGAGGGGGGCAGCAATCAGCCCCAGCATTTT
cdr3_aa: CASSEGGSNQPQHF
clone_size: few
v_call: TRBV2
d_call: .
cdr3_length: 14
j_call: TRBJ1-5

cdr3_nt: TGCGCCAGCAGCCCGGGACTAGCGGGAGTGGGGACCGGGGAGCTGTTTTTT
cdr3_aa: CASSPGLAGVGTGELFF
clone_size: .
v_call: TRBV4-1
d_call: TRBD2
cdr3_length: 17
j_call: TRBJ2-2

cdr3_nt: TGTGCCAGCAGCTCAATGGGACTAGCGGACCCCTACGAGCAGTACTTC
cdr3_aa: CASSSMGLADPYEQYF
clone_size: .
v_call: TRBV7-6
d_call: TRBD2
cdr3_length: 16
j_call: TRBJ2-7

cdr3_nt: TGTGCCAGCAGTGGGACTAACTATGGCTACACCTTC
cdr3_aa: CASSGTNYGYTF
clone_size: .
v_call: TRBV6-1
d_call: .
cdr3_length: 12
j_call: TRBJ1-2

cdr3_nt: TGTGCCTGGAGTGTACTCGTCAGACACAATGAGCAGTTCTTC
cdr3_aa: CAWSVLVRHNEQFF
clone_size: once
v_call: TRBV30
d_call: .
cdr3_length: 14
j_call: TRBJ2-1

cdr3_nt: TGTGCCAGCAGCCGTGAGCTAGCGGGGGGGCCTGTCGGGGAGCTGTTTTTT
cdr3_aa: CASSRELAGGPVGELFF
clone_size: once
v_call: TRBV4-2
d_call: TRBD2
cdr3_length: 17
j_call: TRBJ2-2

cdr3_nt: TGTGCCAGCAGCTTGACTAGCGGCTCCTACAATGAGCAGTTCTTC
cdr3_aa: CASSLTSGSYNEQFF
clone_size: .
v_call: TRBV5-4
d_call: TRBD2
cdr3_length: 15
j_call: TRBJ2-1

cdr3_nt: TGTGCCTGGAGTGTCGGCATGGAGGGTGAAAAACTGTTTTTT
cdr3_aa: CAWSVGMEGEKLFF
clone_size: .
v_call: TRBV30
d_call: .
cdr3_length: 14
j_call: TRBJ1-4

cdr3_nt: TGCAGCGTAGTGGGACTAGCGGGAGCAGGAGATACGCAGTATTTT
cdr3_aa: CSVVGLAGAGDTQYF
clone_size: few
v_call: TRBV29-1
d_call: TRBD2
cdr3_length: 15
j_call: TRBJ2-3

cdr3_nt: TGTGCCAGCAGTGAATACGGGACTAGCGTCTACGAGCAGTACTTC
cdr3_aa: CASSEYGTSVYEQYF
clone_size: .
v_call: TRBV25-1
d_call: TRBD2
cdr3_length: 15
j_call: TRBJ2-7

cdr3_nt: TGCGCCAGCAGCCTGAAGGTTGAGGGGACAGCTAACATTCAGTACTTC
cdr3_aa: CASSLKVEGTANIQYF
clone_size: .
v_call: TRBV4-1
d_call: TRBD1
cdr3_length: 16
j_call: TRBJ2-4

cdr3_nt: TGTGCCAGCAGTGAAGCCGGGCAGCTCTATGGCTACACCTTC
cdr3_aa: CASSEAGQLYGYTF
clone_size: .
v_call: TRBV6-1
d_call: .
cdr3_length: 14
j_call: TRBJ1-2

cdr3_nt: TGTGCCTGGAAGTCCAGCTCTGGAAACACCATATATTTT
cdr3_aa: CAWKSSSGNTIYF
clone_size: .
v_call: TRBV30
d_call: .
cdr3_length: 13
j_call: TRBJ1-3

cdr3_nt: TGTGCCAGCAGCCCGACGGGACTAGCGGGATCATACGAGCAGTACTTC
cdr3_aa: CASSPTGLAGSYEQYF
clone_size: .
v_call: TRBV7-2
d_call: TRBD2
cdr3_length: 16
j_call: TRBJ2-7

cdr3_nt: TGTGCCAGCAGTTTTGAGGGCTACGAGCAGTACTTC
cdr3_aa: CASSFEGYEQYF
clone_size: .
v_call: TRBV28
d_call: .
cdr3_length: 12
j_call: TRBJ2-7

cdr3_nt: TGTGCCAGCAGTGAAATTAGGCCGGCTACTTATGGCTACACCTTC
cdr3_aa: CASSEIRPATYGYTF
clone_size: .
v_call: TRBV6-1
d_call: .
cdr3_length: 15
j_call: TRBJ1-2

cdr3_nt: TGTGCCAGCAGCCAATCCGGGACAGGCGATGGCTACACCTTC
cdr3_aa: CASSQSGTGDGYTF
clone_size: once
v_call: TRBV6-5
d_call: TRBD1
cdr3_length: 14
j_call: TRBJ1-2

cdr3_nt: TGTGCCAGCAGCACAAGTCCCCTCTACGAGCAGTACTTC
cdr3_aa: CASSTSPLYEQYF
clone_size: once
v_call: TRBV5-6
d_call: .
cdr3_length: 13
j_call: TRBJ2-7

cdr3_nt: TGTGCCAGCAGAACCCACCAAGGCACTGAAGCTTTCTTT
cdr3_aa: CASRTHQGTEAFF
clone_size: .
v_call: TRBV5-4
d_call: .
cdr3_length: 13
j_call: TRBJ1-1